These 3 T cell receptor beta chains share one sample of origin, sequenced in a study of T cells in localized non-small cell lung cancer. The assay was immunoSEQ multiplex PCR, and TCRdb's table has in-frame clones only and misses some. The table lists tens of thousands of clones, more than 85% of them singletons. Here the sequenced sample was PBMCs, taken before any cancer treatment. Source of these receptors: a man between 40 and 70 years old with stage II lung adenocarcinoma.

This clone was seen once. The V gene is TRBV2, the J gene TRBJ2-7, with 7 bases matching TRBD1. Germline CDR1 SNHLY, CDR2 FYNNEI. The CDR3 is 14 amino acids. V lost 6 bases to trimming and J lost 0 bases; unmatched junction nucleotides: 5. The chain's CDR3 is CASSTGQLSYEQYF. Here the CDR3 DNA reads TGTGCCAGCAGCACGGGACAGCTCTCCTACGAGCAGTACTTC.

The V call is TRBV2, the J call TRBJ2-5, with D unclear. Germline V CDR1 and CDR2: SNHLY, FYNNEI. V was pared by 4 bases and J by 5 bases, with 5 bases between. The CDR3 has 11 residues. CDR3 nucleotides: TGTGCCAGCAGTGTGCGGGAGACCCAGTACTTC. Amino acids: CASSVRETQYF.

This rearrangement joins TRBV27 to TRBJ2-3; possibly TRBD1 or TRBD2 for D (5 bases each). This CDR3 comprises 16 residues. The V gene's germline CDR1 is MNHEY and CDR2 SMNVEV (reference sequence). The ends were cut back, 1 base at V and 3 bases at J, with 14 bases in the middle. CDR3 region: CASSLFVIGGTDTQYF. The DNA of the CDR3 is TGTGCCAGCAGTTTATTCGTCATTGGGGGAACAGATACGCAGTATTTT.